Each of the 30 T cell receptor beta chains below was sequenced from the same sample in a study of T-cell reconstitution after alpha-beta-depleted transplantation in children. TCRbeta library preparation incorporated unique molecular identifiers. TCRdb reprocessed the PCR reads via MiXCR and lists one record per CDR3 protein. The table lists a few hundred thousand distinct CDR3 sequences, 13% of them singletons, with about 4.5% in the top ten. This sample comprised PBMCs, obtained from the stem cell graft. These receptors were taken from a human donor who donated a stem cell graft to a child with Fanconi anemia.

There are a few counts of this clonotype. The J gene is TRBJ2-7, the V gene TRBV20-1; a weak D match, TRBD2 (5 bases). This CDR3 has 14 amino acids. The germline V gene has CDR1 DFQATT and CDR2 SNEGSKA (reference sequence). The V end lost 1 base, the J end lost 3 bases, and 13 bases lay between the germline ends. The CDR3 nucleotides are TGCAGTGCTAGAGCGGGGTCCATTCACTACGAGCAGTACTTC. Protein sequence: CSARAGSIHYEQYF.

At least ten counts were recorded for this clonotype. The rearrangement uses TRBV18 and TRBJ2-1; D is unclear. Per the germline V gene, CDR1 is KGHSH and CDR2 is LQKENI. The CDR3 covers 17 residues. The V end lost 1 base, the J end lost 0 bases, and 13 bases lay between the germline ends. CDR3 bases: TGTGCCAGCTCACCACGGGTTCCGGCAGACTCCTACAATGAGCAGTTCTTC. Protein product: CASSPRVPADSYNEQFF.

This clonotype was recorded at least ten times. The chain joins TRBV18 to TRBJ1-2, with 8 bases identical to TRBD1. CDR1 and CDR2 (germline): KGHSH, LQKENI. The CDR3 loop spans 14 amino acids. The ends lost 6 bases at V and 4 bases at J; junction bases unmatched: 7. Here the CDR3 reads CASSQRQGIYGYTF. The CDR3 DNA is TGTGCCAGCTCCCAACGACAGGGGATCTATGGCTACACCTTC.

This clonotype occurred a few times. The rearrangement links TRBV10-3 to TRBJ1-5; possibly TRBD1 for D (5 bases). Germline CDR1 and CDR2: ENHRY and SYGVKD. V dropped 8 bases and J dropped 2 bases, with 10 bases sitting between them. CDR3 length equals 13 residues. The CDR3 sequence: CAIGGTGNQPQHF. DNA for the CDR3: TGTGCCATCGGAGGGACTGGCAATCAGCCCCAGCATTTT.

V is TRBV5-1 and J is TRBJ2-4; possibly TRBD1 for D (5 bases). CDR3 length equals 16 residues. CDR1 is SGHRS and CDR2 is YFSETQ in the germline V gene. V was clipped by 3 bases and J by 3 bases, with 16 bases between them. The CDR3 spells CASSSPGSTGKNIQYF. The CDR3 DNA sequence: TGCGCCAGCAGCTCACCAGGGTCTACGGGCAAAAACATTCAGTACTTC.

The chain links TRBV6-2 or TRBV6-3 to TRBJ2-7, with D possibly being TRBD1 (8 bases). Per germline, CDR1 MNHEY and CDR2 SVGEGT. The CDR3 is 14 residues long. V was clipped by 5 bases and J by 3 bases, with 14 bases between them. CDR3 bases: TGTGCCAGCAGTCCGACAGGGGAGGGCTACGAGCAGTACTTC. It is translated as CASSPTGEGYEQYF.

This clonotype was counted a few times. DNA of the CDR3: TGTGCCAGCAGCACCCGACAGGGGAGGATCGTGCATGGCTACACCTTC. Residues: CASSTRQGRIVHGYTF. V gene TRBV7-9 combines with J gene TRBJ1-2, with TRBD1 identical over 8 bases. Germline CDR1 SEHNR, CDR2 FQNEAQ (reference sequence). This CDR3 has 16 amino acids. V lost 5 bases and J lost 6; bases outside the gene matches: 14.

This clonotype appeared many times. The rearrangement links TRBV24-1 to TRBJ2-5; 8 bases are shared with TRBD1. Germline CDR1 reads KGHDR; CDR2 reads SFDVKD. The CDR3 length is 16 residues. The V gene end was trimmed by 4 bases and the J gene end by 2 bases; junction bases not matched to a gene: 8. Here the CDR3 DNA reads TGTGCCACCAGTGACGCCACTGGGACAGGACAAGAGACCCAGTACTTC. Residues: CATSDATGTGQETQYF.

The rearrangement links TRBV4-3 to TRBJ2-1, with a weak D call TRBD1 (6 bases). V lost 0 bases, J lost 5 bases, and 17 bases lay in between. CDR1 and CDR2 (germline): LGHNA, YSLEER. The CDR3 length is 17 residues. The CDR3 protein is CASSQDLWTVGNNEQFF. CDR3 nucleotide sequence: TGCGCCAGCAGCCAAGATTTGTGGACAGTGGGGAACAATGAGCAGTTCTTC.

This chain uses TRBV19 with TRBJ1-1, with D possibly being TRBD1 (5 bases). V was cut by 6 bases and J by 5 bases, with 10 bases left in between. The length of the CDR3 is 12 residues. Germline V CDR1 and CDR2: LNHDA, SQIVND (reference sequence). The CDR3 here is CASSTGRTEAFF. CDR3 in DNA: TGTGCCAGTAGCACAGGTAGGACTGAAGCTTTCTTT.

This chain's CDR3 is CASSLSGQAENYGYTF. In DNA, the CDR3 is TGTGCCAGCAGCCTGTCGGGACAGGCCGAGAACTATGGCTACACCTTC. The chain links TRBV4-2 to TRBJ1-2, with TRBD1 identical over 8 bases. The CDR3 runs 16 residues. V lost 4 bases and J lost 2; bases outside the gene matches: 9. Germline V gives CDR1 LGHNA, CDR2 YNFKEQ.

This clonotype came up a few times. This rearrangement joins TRBV11-2 to TRBJ2-5; 10 bases agree with TRBD2. V shed 3 bases, J shed 5 bases, and the junction held 3 bases outside the gene matches. Germline CDR1 reads SGHAT; CDR2 reads FQNNGV. This CDR3 has 14 amino acids. The CDR3 DNA sequence: TGTGCCAGCAGCTTTAGCGGGGGGTGGGAGACCCAGTACTTC. Its translation: CASSFSGGWETQYF.

This clonotype was observed a handful of times. The chain carries TRBV13 and TRBJ2-7; the D gene is possibly TRBD2 (5 bases). This CDR3 has 15 amino acids. Germline-derived CDR1 and CDR2 are PRHDT and FYEKMQ (reference sequence). V gave up 4 bases and J gave up 1 base, with 14 bases separating them. The CDR3 region has the DNA TGTGCCAGCAGCTCTCAGAGGGATTCGTCCTACGAGCAGTACGTC. This translates into CASSSQRDSSYEQYV.

This clonotype was found a few times. The gene calls are TRBV7-9 and TRBJ1-1; D is possibly TRBD1 (5 bases). The CDR3 has 15 residues. Between the trimmed V and J ends, which lost 3 bases and 4 bases, there was a span of 15 bases. Germline V gene sequence: CDR1 SEHNR, CDR2 FQNEAQ (reference sequence). The CDR3 coding sequence is TGTGCCAGCAGCTTCCCTGGGACGGCGGCCACTGAAGCTTTCTTT. Amino acid sequence: CASSFPGTAATEAFF.

The genes are TRBV10-3 and TRBJ1-2; tentatively, D is TRBD1 (6 bases). Per germline, CDR1 ENHRY and CDR2 SYGVKD. This CDR3 has 12 residues. The DNA of the CDR3 is TGTGCAATCCGGGACACTTCCTATGGCTACACCTTC. Amino acids: CAIRDTSYGYTF.

The chain has TRBV20-1 and TRBJ1-1, with D maybe TRBD1 (5 bases). Germline V CDR1 and CDR2: DFQATT, SNEGSKA (reference sequence). The CDR3 loop spans 13 amino acids. V was cut by 2 bases and J by 1 base, with 8 bases left in between. CDR3 bases: TGCAGTGCTAGAAAGGGGACGAACACTGAAGCTTTCTTT. It encodes CSARKGTNTEAFF.

J is TRBJ1-5 and V is TRBV27; TRBD1 is a possible D gene (5 bases). V dropped 6 bases and J dropped 3 bases, with 15 bases sitting between them. The CDR3 is made up of 15 amino acids. Germline V gene data show CDR1 as MNHEY and CDR2 as SMNVEV (reference sequence). The DNA for the CDR3 is TGTGCCAGCAGCTTTGACAGTCGCTTCAATCAGCCCCAGCATTTT. Its translation is CASSFDSRFNQPQHF.

This clonotype occurred many times. This chain joins TRBV12-3 or TRBV12-4 and TRBJ2-2; D call uncertain. The ends were cut back, 5 bases at V and 1 base at J, with 8 bases in the middle. The CDR3 is 14 amino acids. For the CDR3, the DNA is TGTGCCAGCAGTCCCGCCGGGAACACCGGGGAGCTGTTTTTT. This gives the protein CASSPAGNTGELFF.

The sample holds many counts of this clonotype. CDR3 in amino acids: CASSGRQGGTDTQYF. CDR3 DNA sequence: TGTGCCAGCAGTGGAAGACAGGGTGGGACAGATACGCAGTATTTT. The chain recombines TRBV2 with TRBJ2-3; 7 nucleotides align to TRBD1. Trimming cost V 4 bases and J 3 bases; bases outside gene matches: 7. The germline V gene has CDR1 SNHLY and CDR2 FYNNEI. The CDR3 spans 15 residues.

This chain links TRBV7-2 with TRBJ2-2; 7 positions match TRBD1. J lost 6 bases, V lost 4 bases, and 5 bases had no gene match. CDR3 length equals 14 residues. CDR1 is SGHTA, CDR2 FQGNSA, per germline. CDR3 DNA sequence: TGTGCCAGCAGCTATACAGGGGTGCCCGGGGAGCTGTTTTTT. It yields the protein CASSYTGVPGELFF. The whole variable domain, remainder taken from reference TRBV7-2 and TRBJ2-2, is GAGVSQSPSNKVTEKGKDVELRCDPISGHTALYWYRQSLGQGLEFLIYFQGNSAPDKSGLPSDRFSAERTGGSVSTLTIQRTQQEDSAVYLCASSYTGVPGELFFGEGSRLTVL.

This clonotype was detected only a few times. V usage is TRBV5-1 and J usage is TRBJ1-2; weak D call: TRBD1 (5 bases). Trimming removed 4 bases at V and 8 bases at J, with 15 bases between. Germline V gene data show CDR1 as SGHRS and CDR2 as YFSETQ. The CDR3 is 13 residues long. The CDR3: CASSPNGGYGYTF. The CDR3 region has the DNA TGCGCCAGCAGCCCAAACGGGGGGTACGGCTACACCTTC.

This clonotype occurred a few times. The chain joins TRBV29-1 to TRBJ1-1; D gene ambiguous. This CDR3 comprises 11 residues. Germline assignment: CDR1 SQVTM and CDR2 ANQGSEA. V was cut by 3 bases and J by 11 bases, with 13 bases left in between. The CDR3 DNA is TGCAGCGTTGACTTCTTCGAGCAGGCTTTCTTT. Protein product: CSVDFFEQAFF.

V and J are TRBV6-1 and TRBJ1-3; D not certain. Trimming took 4 bases from V and 0 from J, leaving 13 bases between them. In germline, CDR1 is MNHNS, CDR2 SASEGT. The CDR3 is 16 amino acids. For the CDR3, the DNA is TGTGCCAGCAGTGCGACGAGCGTACTCTCTGGAAACACCATATATTTT. Translated, it gives CASSATSVLSGNTIYF.

The gene calls are TRBV4-2 and TRBJ2-5; D uncertain. This CDR3 has 14 residues. The germline gives CDR1 LGHNA, CDR2 YNFKEQ. V was clipped by 2 bases and J by 4 bases, with 11 bases between them. The CDR3 loop reads CASSQLGVGETQYF. In DNA form, the CDR3 reads TGTGCCAGCAGCCAATTGGGCGTAGGAGAGACCCAGTACTTC.

This chain joins TRBV6-5 and TRBJ1-2, with TRBD1 identical over 7 bases. The V gene's germline CDR1 is MNHEY and CDR2 SVGAGI. V dropped 2 bases and J dropped 8; count of bases not matched to a gene: 8. CDR3 length: 14 amino acids. CDR3 protein: CASSYAQGGGGYTF. The CDR3 nucleotides are TGTGCCAGCAGTTACGCGCAGGGGGGAGGAGGCTACACCTTC.

V is TRBV5-1 and J is TRBJ2-7; 7 bases are shared with TRBD1. The CDR3 loop spans 15 amino acids. J gave up 7 bases and V 7 bases, and 17 bases lay outside the gene matches. The germline gives CDR1 SGHRS, CDR2 YFSETQ. The CDR3 DNA is TGCGCCAGCGCTCCTGAACCCGACAGGGCAGGTGAGCAGTACGTC. Translated, it gives CASAPEPDRAGEQYV.

This sequence joins TRBV12-3 or TRBV12-4 and TRBJ2-6; D unclear. V lost 7 bases and J 1 base, leaving 8 bases between the germline ends. This CDR3 has 14 amino acids. DNA for the CDR3: TGTGCCAGCACCCGAGGTTCTGGGGCCAACGTCCTGACTTTC. Translation: CASTRGSGANVLTF.

This chain links TRBV18 with TRBJ1-5; perhaps TRBD1 as D (6 bases). This CDR3 contains 16 residues. CDR1 is KGHSH, CDR2 LQKENI, per germline. V was clipped by 1 base and J by 3 bases, with 13 bases between them. DNA of the CDR3: TGTGCCAGCTCACCACAGAGAAGGGGGAACAATCAGCCCCAGCATTTT. Translation gives CASSPQRRGNNQPQHF.

Many counts were recorded for this clonotype. The chain recombines TRBV3-1 with TRBJ1-6; 9 bases match TRBD1. The CDR3 extends over 16 amino acids. J was trimmed by 9 bases and V by 0 bases; bases with no gene match: 6. CDR1 and CDR2 (germline): LGHDT, YNNKEL (reference sequence). CDR3 protein: CASSQEAGTGSSPLHF. The CDR3 coding sequence is TGTGCCAGCAGCCAAGAAGCCGGGACAGGGAGTTCACCCCTCCACTTT.

This clonotype was observed at least ten times. The V gene is TRBV5-1, the J gene TRBJ2-7, with D perhaps matching TRBD1 (6 bases). CDR1 SGHRS and CDR2 YFSETQ come from the germline V gene. This CDR3 is built from 14 residues. Between the trimmed V and J ends, which lost 0 bases and 2 bases, there was a span of 9 bases. CDR3 coding DNA: TGCGCCAGCAGCTTGGGACAGGCCACCTACGAGCAGTACTTC. It specifies CASSLGQATYEQYF. Using reference TRBV5-1 and TRBJ2-7 for the parts outside the CDR3, the full variable domain is KAGVTQTPRYLIKTRGQQVTLSCSPISGHRSVSWYQQTPGQGLQFLFEYFSETQRNKGNFPGRFSGRQFSNSRSEMNVSTLELGDSALYLCASSLGQATYEQYFGPGTRLTVT.